This TCR beta chain derives from a study of beta chain features in type 1 diabetes. The germline V gene encodes CDR1 SNHLY and CDR2 FYNNEI. V was trimmed by 4 bases and J by 0 bases, leaving 7 bases between them. CDR3 length equals 13 residues. All of the isolated RNA was reverse transcribed, so expressed TCRB transcripts were sequenced. Measured with immunoSEQ multiplex PCR; TCRdb has only the in-frame clones, and not every one. Among under 350,000 clones listed, approximately 8.1% were seen once. This clonotype was obtained from a young woman in good health. The specimen was central memory CD4+ T cells from blood. The rearrangement links TRBV2 to TRBJ2-7; no firm D call. The CDR3: CASSGQTSYEQYF. CDR3 DNA: TGTGCCAGCAGTGGGCAGACCTCCTACGAGCAGTACTTC.